This T cell receptor (beta chain) comes out of a study of patients and donors after allogeneic stem cell transplantation. TCRdb reprocessed the RT-PCR reads via MiXCR and lists one record per CDR3 protein. The table shows more than 850,000 distinct CDR3 sequences, with roughly 17% occurring only once. This clonotype showed up many times. The CDR3 runs to 15 residues. The ends were cut back, 0 bases at V and 9 bases at J, with 15 bases in the middle. V and J are TRBV12-3 or TRBV12-4 and TRBJ2-4, with D uncertain. Sequencing used blood, either unsorted or a sorted T cell fraction (not recorded which). The receptor's source is a human donor who was either an allogeneic HSCT recipient or a stem cell or donor lymphocyte infusion donor (not recorded which). It is not recorded whose cells these are; they may come from a transplant donor. CDR3 protein: CASSLANPIGSIQYF. CDR3 nucleotides: TGTGCCAGCAGTTTAGCCAACCCAATTGGGTCCATTCAGTACTTC.